The entry below describes one T cell receptor (beta chain). The antigen is unknown. Germline V gene lookup returns CDR1 KGHSH and CDR2 LQKENI. Trimming took 1 base from V and 1 from J, leaving 11 bases between them. This CDR3 has 16 amino acids. The entry originates in a study of early T cells in non-severe SARS-CoV-2 infection. Across the study: From unsorted whole blood, bulk RNA was sequenced, and the chains remained unpaired. Broader study findings: Matching results from VDJdb favored anti-spike CD8 responses, leaving private and CD4 specificities undetected.

Attached unique molecular identifiers marked individual cDNA molecules. TCRdb passed the 5' RACE reads through MiXCR, listing each CDR3 protein once. The data contain roughly 50,000 distinct CDR3 sequences, under 8.5% of them singletons. The chain is built from TRBV18 and TRBJ1-5; no firm D call. The sequenced sample was whole blood. This TCR was sampled from an adult who was a healthcare worker with PCR-confirmed SARS-CoV-2 infection or an uninfected control (not recorded which). DNA of the CDR3: TGTGCCAGCTCACCACAGGGTAGTTCGAGCAATCAGCCCCAGCATTTT. As protein: CASSPQGSSSNQPQHF.